Listed here are 26 T cell receptor beta chains from one sample, sequenced in a study of blood T cell repertoires in COVID-19 (dated by TCRdb to between 2020 and 2021). Libraries were prepared through the immunoSEQ multiplex PCR assay. TCRdb retrieved this table from immuneACCESS and kept in-frame rearrangements only. Not all clones are present; in checked studies, unresolved V genes account for under half, and no reason is known for the remainder. In all, the sample holds some 280,000 clones, and roughly 90% of those were seen once. The ten largest account for about 12% of the sample. Sequenced: peripheral blood. Source of these receptors: a woman aged 55-70 years with acute or convalescent COVID-19.

V and J are TRBV9 and TRBJ2-5, with D possibly matching TRBD2 (6 bases). The germline V gene has CDR1 SGDLS and CDR2 YYNGEE. V was trimmed by 0 bases and J by 1 base, leaving 10 bases between them. The CDR3 has 15 residues. The DNA of the CDR3 is TGTGCCAGCAGCGTAGGGCTAGCGACCCAAGAGACCCAGTACTTC. Protein: CASSVGLATQETQYF. Looking up the rest from reference TRBV9 and TRBJ2-5 gives the full variable domain: DSGVTQTPKHLITATGQRVTLRCSPRSGDLSVYWYQQSLDQGLQFLIQYYNGEERAKGNILERFSAQQFPDLHSELNLSSLELGDSALYFCASSVGLATQETQYFGPGTRLLVL.

The V and J genes are TRBV5-1 and TRBJ1-4; D remains ambiguous. Germline CDR1 reads SGHRS; CDR2 reads YFSETQ. The V gene lost 3 bases and the J gene lost 3 bases, with 3 bases spanning the gap. The CDR3 is 12 amino acids. The CDR3 DNA is TGCGCCAGCAGCTCGGCTAATGAAAAACTGTTTTTT. It yields the protein CASSSANEKLFF.

The chain uses TRBV3-1 (or the pseudogene TRBV3-2) and TRBJ1-5, with D possibly TRBD1 on 5 matching bases. The V and J ends lost 4 bases and 0 bases respectively, with 16 bases between them. Germline-derived CDR1 and CDR2 are LGHDT and YNNKEL (reference sequence). This CDR3 is 17 amino acids long. CDR3 sequence: CASSPTLGGDSNQPQHF. Written as DNA, the CDR3 is TGTGCCAGCAGCCCCACCCTGGGAGGGGATAGCAATCAGCCCCAGCATTTT.

This chain joins TRBV7-2 and TRBJ2-7, with 8 bases that match TRBD1. Trimming at V came to 6 bases and at J to 3 bases, leaving 7 bases not matched to a gene. The CDR3 covers 14 residues. CDR1 and CDR2 (germline): SGHTA, FQGNSA. The CDR3, as DNA: TGTGCCAGCAGGACCGGGACAGGACTCTACGAGCAGTACTTC. As protein: CASRTGTGLYEQYF.

This chain uses TRBV20-1 with TRBJ1-5, with TRBD1 identical over 11 bases. With V trimmed by 3 bases and J by 8 bases, 9 bases remained unmatched. The CDR3 is 15 residues long. Per germline, CDR1 DFQATT and CDR2 SNEGSKA (reference sequence). CDR3 coding DNA: TGCAGTGCTAGTCCGGACAGGGGGCGCGAGAAGCCCCAGCATTTT. This translates into CSASPDRGREKPQHF.

The V gene is TRBV7-9, the J gene TRBJ1-6; TRBD1 matches 8 bases. This CDR3 comprises 16 residues. Germline CDR1 reads SEHNR; CDR2 reads FQNEAQ (reference sequence). V trimming: 5 bases; J trimming: 1 base; junction bases outside the gene matches: 4. In DNA form, the CDR3 reads TGTGCCAGCAGCAAACAGGGGGTGTCCTATAATTCACCCCTCCACTTT. Amino acid sequence: CASSKQGVSYNSPLHF.

This chain joins TRBV3-1 (or the pseudogene TRBV3-2) and TRBJ1-1; 7 nucleotides line up with TRBD1. V shed 4 bases, J shed 5 bases, and the junction held 16 bases outside the gene matches. This CDR3 region has 17 residues. Germline lookup yields CDR1 LGHDT and CDR2 YNNKEL (reference sequence). The DNA of the CDR3 is TGTGCCAGCAGCCCACTAATCTCGGAGGGGGCGAAGACTGAAGCTTTCTTT. It yields the protein CASSPLISEGAKTEAFF.

The chain uses TRBV29-1 and TRBJ1-5, with 9 bases aligning to TRBD1. The CDR3 covers 13 residues. The germline V gene encodes CDR1 SQVTM and CDR2 ANQGSEA. With 8 bases clipped from V and 5 bases from J, the junction kept 7 bases outside the gene matches. The CDR3 protein is CSFGTGIDQPQHF. CDR3 coding DNA: TGCAGCTTTGGGACAGGGATAGATCAGCCCCAGCATTTT.

This clone came up once. The chain uses TRBV7-9 and TRBJ2-1, with 10 bases matching TRBD1. There are 16 residues in the CDR3. V lost 6 bases, J lost 2 bases, and 7 bases stayed unmatched. Germline V lookup: CDR1 SEHNR, CDR2 FQNEAQ (reference sequence). The CDR3 protein is CASSFSGTGAYNEQFF. The CDR3 bases are TGTGCCAGCAGTTTTTCCGGGACAGGGGCCTACAATGAGCAGTTCTTC.

This chain connects TRBV28 to TRBJ1-2; D gene uncertain. V lost 5 bases, J lost 7 bases, and 14 bases lay in between. The CDR3 totals 13 residues. CDR1 is MDHEN, CDR2 SYDVKM, per germline. The CDR3 is CASSPMDYSGYTF. In DNA form, the CDR3 reads TGTGCCAGCAGTCCGATGGACTACAGTGGCTACACCTTC.

The genes are TRBV5-4 and TRBJ1-3, with 7 positions matching TRBD1. CDR1 and CDR2 (germline): SGHNT, YYREEE (reference sequence). V was pared by 4 bases and J by 2 bases, with 3 bases of the junction left unmatched. The CDR3 sequence is 14 residues long. CDR3 coding DNA: TGTGCCAGCAGCCCAGGGACAGCTGGAAACACCATATATTTT. Its translation is CASSPGTAGNTIYF.

This clone was detected a few times. The chain recombines TRBV11-3 with TRBJ2-7; no firm D call. CDR1 is SGHNT, CDR2 YENEEA, per germline. The CDR3 is made up of 13 amino acids. V was pared by 0 bases and J by 4 bases, with 7 bases between. The CDR3 spells CASSLEGPYEQYF. The DNA for the CDR3 is TGTGCCAGCAGCTTAGAGGGCCCTTACGAGCAGTACTTC.

The gene calls are TRBV7-9 and TRBJ1-2; 8 bases fit TRBD1. V was pared by 4 bases and J by 5 bases, with 6 bases of the junction left unmatched. The length of the CDR3 is 14 residues. Per the germline V gene, CDR1 is SEHNR and CDR2 is FQNEAQ (reference sequence). The DNA of the CDR3 is TGTGCCAGCAGCTATGGACAGGGTCGGTATGGCTACACCTTC. Translation: CASSYGQGRYGYTF.

This clone occurred once. This chain uses TRBV3-1 (or the pseudogene TRBV3-2) with TRBJ2-2, with a weak D call TRBD2 (6 bases). This CDR3 is built from 16 residues. The germline CDR1 and CDR2 sequences are LGHDT and YNNKEL (reference sequence). Trimming pared 7 bases from V and 4 bases from J, leaving 19 bases between. The CDR3 coding sequence is TGTGCCAGCACCCCCACGACACTAGCCGGCACCGGGGAGCTGTTTTTT. This codes for CASTPTTLAGTGELFF.

The CDR3 bases are TGCGCCAGCAGCCCTGGGACAGGGTCCTACGAGCAGTACTTC. It codes for CASSPGTGSYEQYF. The chain is built from TRBV4-3 and TRBJ2-7; the match to TRBD1 covers 9 bases. The CDR3 extends over 14 amino acids. Trimming took 4 bases from V and 1 from J; bases not matched to a gene: 2. Germline V CDR1 and CDR2: LGHNA, YSLEER.

The chain links TRBV15 to TRBJ2-3, with TRBD2 identical over 7 bases. The V gene end was trimmed by 1 base and the J gene end by 8 bases; junction bases not matched to a gene: 9. Germline CDR1 and CDR2: LNHNV and YYDKDF (reference sequence). The CDR3 extends over 15 amino acids. The CDR3 loop reads CATSRGGGSPPTQYF. In DNA form, the CDR3 reads TGTGCCACCAGCAGAGGGGGAGGGAGTCCCCCTACGCAGTATTTT.

The J gene is TRBJ1-2, the V gene TRBV18, with 10 positions matching TRBD1. V lost 6 bases, J lost 4 bases, and 11 bases stayed unmatched. CDR3 length: 16 residues. Germline V CDR1 and CDR2: KGHSH, LQKENI. CDR3 in amino acids: CASSLSGQGELYGYTF. DNA for the CDR3: TGTGCCAGCTCGCTTTCCGGACAGGGGGAACTCTATGGCTACACCTTC.

The chain couples TRBV9 to TRBJ1-2, with 10 positions matching TRBD1. CDR1 is SGDLS, CDR2 YYNGEE, per germline. The CDR3 loop spans 16 amino acids. V dropped 0 bases and J dropped 6; count of bases not matched to a gene: 8. The CDR3 DNA is TGTGCCAGCAGCGTAGTACCCGGGACAGGGGTTCATGGCTACACCTTC. It translates to CASSVVPGTGVHGYTF.

This clone was observed a single time. The chain carries TRBV2 and TRBJ2-2; weak D call: TRBD1 (7 bases). V lost 6 bases and J 4 bases, leaving 24 bases between the germline ends. Germline V lookup: CDR1 SNHLY, CDR2 FYNNEI. The CDR3 spans 18 residues. CDR3 amino acids: CASRGDTRQGLATGELFF. The CDR3 DNA reads TGTGCCAGCAGGGGGGATACTAGACAGGGACTTGCCACCGGGGAGCTGTTTTTT.

This chain joins TRBV9 and TRBJ1-3, with TRBD1 matching over 7 bases. Germline V lookup: CDR1 SGDLS, CDR2 YYNGEE. The CDR3 contains 18 residues. J gave up 3 bases and V 0 bases, and 12 bases lay outside the gene matches. CDR3 residues: CASSVGTEGGVDGNTIYF. The CDR3 coding sequence is TGTGCCAGCAGCGTAGGGACAGAAGGGGGCGTTGATGGAAACACCATATATTTT.

This clone showed up just once. The rearrangement links TRBV4-2 to TRBJ2-7, with D possibly TRBD1 on 6 matching bases. The CDR3 spans 15 residues. The V gene's germline CDR1 is LGHNA and CDR2 YNFKEQ. V was cut by 0 bases and J by 1 base, with 10 bases left in between. CDR3 sequence reads: CASSQEGGRSYEQYF. The CDR3 DNA reads TGTGCCAGCAGCCAAGAAGGGGGAAGGTCCTACGAGCAGTACTTC.

The V gene is TRBV6-6, the J gene TRBJ1-1; 9 bases agree with TRBD1. The CDR3 sequence is 15 residues long. Germline CDR1 reads MNHNY; CDR2 reads SVGAGI (reference sequence). V shed 4 bases and J 5 bases; nucleotides not matched to a gene: 8. The CDR3: CASSSSDRGGTEAFF. In DNA, the CDR3 is TGTGCCAGCAGTTCGTCGGACAGGGGAGGAACTGAAGCTTTCTTT.

The genes are TRBV10-3 and TRBJ2-1, with 9 bases that match TRBD2. The CDR3 loop spans 15 amino acids. V lost 5 bases to trimming and J lost 7 bases; unmatched junction nucleotides: 9. Germline assignment: CDR1 ENHRY and CDR2 SYGVKD. CDR3 sequence: CAISKIAGVENEQFF. CDR3 DNA: TGTGCCATCAGTAAAATAGCGGGAGTAGAAAATGAGCAGTTCTTC.

In its sample, this clone was seen once. The rearrangement uses TRBV19 and TRBJ1-6; D call uncertain. V gave up 6 bases and J gave up 3 bases, with 12 bases separating them. Germline V gene lookup returns CDR1 LNHDA and CDR2 SQIVND (reference sequence). The length of the CDR3 is 15 residues. CDR3 sequence: CASSEALDYNSPLHF. CDR3 coding DNA: TGTGCCAGTAGCGAGGCACTGGACTATAATTCACCCCTCCACTTT. The complete variable domain, with remaining parts taken from reference TRBV19 and TRBJ1-6, reads DGGITQSPKYLFRKEGQNVTLSCEQNLNHDAMYWYRQDPGQGLRLIYYSQIVNDFQKGDIAEGYSVSREKKESFPLTVTSAQKNPTAFYLCASSEALDYNSPLHFGNGTRLTVT.

The rearrangement joins TRBV7-2 to TRBJ1-4; TRBD1 aligns across 11 bases. V trimming: 5 bases; J trimming: 7 bases; junction bases outside the gene matches: 6. Germline CDR1 SGHTA, CDR2 FQGNSA. The CDR3 loop spans 15 amino acids. DNA for the CDR3: TGTGCCAGCAGCGTAGGACAGGGGGCAACTGAAAAACTGTTTTTT. As protein: CASSVGQGATEKLFF.

The chain recombines TRBV19 with TRBJ1-2; D perhaps matches TRBD1 (5 bases). Germline CDR1 is LNHDA and CDR2 is SQIVND (reference sequence). The germline V and J ends were trimmed by 4 bases and 0 bases, with 15 bases remaining between them. The CDR3 length is 16 residues. The CDR3 region is CASSTLSAGTNYGYTF. The CDR3 DNA is TGTGCCAGTAGTACCCTCTCGGCAGGGACTAACTATGGCTACACCTTC.